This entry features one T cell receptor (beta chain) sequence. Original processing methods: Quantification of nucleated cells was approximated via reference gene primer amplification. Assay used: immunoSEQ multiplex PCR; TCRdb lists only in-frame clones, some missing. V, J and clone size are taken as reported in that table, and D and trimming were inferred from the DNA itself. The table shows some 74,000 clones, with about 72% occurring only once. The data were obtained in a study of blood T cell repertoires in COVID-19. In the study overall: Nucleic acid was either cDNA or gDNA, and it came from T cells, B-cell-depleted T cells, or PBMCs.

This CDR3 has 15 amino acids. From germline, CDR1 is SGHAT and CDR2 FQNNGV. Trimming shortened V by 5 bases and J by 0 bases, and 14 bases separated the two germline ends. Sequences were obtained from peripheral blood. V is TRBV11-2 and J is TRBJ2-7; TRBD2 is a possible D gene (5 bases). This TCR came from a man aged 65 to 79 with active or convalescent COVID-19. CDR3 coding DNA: TGTGCCAGCAGCAAACTGAGGGCTTACTCCTACGAGCAGTACTTC. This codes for CASSKLRAYSYEQYF.